The T cell receptor (beta chain) under discussion was sequenced for a study of blood T cells in healthy people across ages. Study in general: Template-switching capture recovered about one barcoded beta molecule per two T cells.

The CDR3 loop spans 12 amino acids. Germline CDR1 and CDR2: SGHTA and FQGNSA. V dropped 5 bases and J dropped 14 bases, with 16 bases sitting between them. Primers used in a second PCR of about 6 to 11 cycles were a sample-barcoded 5' primer and a J-beta primer mix. All cDNA molecules were each tagged by a template-switch adaptor with 12 random nucleotides. MiXCR, applied by TCRdb to the 5' RACE reads, yields one record per CDR3 protein. The sample holds over 1,500,000 distinct CDR3 sequences, more than 35% seen once. The gene calls are TRBV7-2 and TRBJ2-4; D is possibly TRBD1 (5 bases). This TCR came from a human donor in good health. The specimen sequenced was blood. CDR3 residues: CASSPRVGEEYF. CDR3 in DNA: TGTGCCAGCAGCCCCAGAGTAGGGGAAGAGTACTTC.